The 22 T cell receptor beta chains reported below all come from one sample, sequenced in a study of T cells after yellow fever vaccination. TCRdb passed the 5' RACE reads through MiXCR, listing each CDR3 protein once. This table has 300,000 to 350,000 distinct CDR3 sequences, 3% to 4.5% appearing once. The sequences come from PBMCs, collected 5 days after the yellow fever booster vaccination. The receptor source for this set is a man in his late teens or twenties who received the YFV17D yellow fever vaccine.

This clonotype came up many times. CDR3 bases: TGTGCCAGCAGTGACGGGACAGGGGAAAAACTGTTTTTT. Amino acid sequence: CASSDGTGEKLFF. This chain connects TRBV2 to TRBJ1-4, with 9 positions matching TRBD1. Trimming removed 3 bases from V and 8 bases from J; junction bases left unmatched: 1. The length of the CDR3 is 13 residues. Per the germline V gene, CDR1 is SNHLY and CDR2 is FYNNEI.

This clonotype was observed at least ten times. Here the CDR3 reads CATSAGGRDNSPLHF. CDR3 DNA: TGTGCCACCAGTGCCGGGGGACGGGATAATTCACCCCTCCACTTT. V gene TRBV24-1 combines with J gene TRBJ1-6; a weak D match, TRBD1 (5 bases). The CDR3 contains 15 residues. From germline, CDR1 is KGHDR and CDR2 SFDVKD. The V end lost 5 bases, the J end lost 5 bases, and 12 bases lay between the germline ends.

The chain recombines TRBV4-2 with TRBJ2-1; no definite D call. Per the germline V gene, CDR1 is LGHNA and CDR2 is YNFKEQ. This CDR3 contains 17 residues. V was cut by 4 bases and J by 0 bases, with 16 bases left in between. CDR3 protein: CASSPAPPTSSYNEQFF. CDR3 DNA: TGTGCCAGCAGCCCTGCCCCCCCCACGAGCTCCTACAATGAGCAGTTCTTC.

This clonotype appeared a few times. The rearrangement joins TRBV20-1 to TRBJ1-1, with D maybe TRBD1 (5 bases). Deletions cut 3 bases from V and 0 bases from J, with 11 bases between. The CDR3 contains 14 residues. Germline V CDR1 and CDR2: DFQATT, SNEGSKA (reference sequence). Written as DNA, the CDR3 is TGCAGTGCTAGCGCGGGGCAGGTGAACACTGAAGCTTTCTTT. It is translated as CSASAGQVNTEAFF.

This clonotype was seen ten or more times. CDR3 in amino acids: CSGGTGSVNTEAFF. The CDR3 nucleotides are TGCAGCGGTGGGACAGGTTCTGTGAACACTGAAGCTTTCTTT. V gene TRBV29-1 combines with J gene TRBJ1-1, with 8 bases lining up with TRBD1. V lost 7 bases to trimming and J lost 0 bases; unmatched junction nucleotides: 7. The CDR3 is 14 residues long. The germline CDR1 and CDR2 sequences are SQVTM and ANQGSEA.

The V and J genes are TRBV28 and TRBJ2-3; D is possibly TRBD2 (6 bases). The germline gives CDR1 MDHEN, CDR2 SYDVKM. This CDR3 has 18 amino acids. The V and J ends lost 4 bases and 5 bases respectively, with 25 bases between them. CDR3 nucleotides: TGTGCCAGCAGTTCCGGGACTGGACGATCCGGCCGACTAGATACGCAGTATTTT. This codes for CASSSGTGRSGRLDTQYF.

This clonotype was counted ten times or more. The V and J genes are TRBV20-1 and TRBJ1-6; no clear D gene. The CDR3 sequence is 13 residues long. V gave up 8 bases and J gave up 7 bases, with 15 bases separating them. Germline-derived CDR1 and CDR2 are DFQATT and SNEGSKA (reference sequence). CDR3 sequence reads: CSSGLNYNSPLHF. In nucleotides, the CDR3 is TGCAGTTCCGGTCTGAACTACAATTCACCCCTCCACTTT.

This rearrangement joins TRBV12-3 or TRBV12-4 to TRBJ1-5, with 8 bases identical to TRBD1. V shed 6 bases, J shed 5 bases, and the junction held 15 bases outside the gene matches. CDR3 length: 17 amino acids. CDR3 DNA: TGTGCCAGCAGCCCTACAAGGACAGGGATGGGCCATCAGCCCCAGCATTTT. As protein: CASSPTRTGMGHQPQHF.

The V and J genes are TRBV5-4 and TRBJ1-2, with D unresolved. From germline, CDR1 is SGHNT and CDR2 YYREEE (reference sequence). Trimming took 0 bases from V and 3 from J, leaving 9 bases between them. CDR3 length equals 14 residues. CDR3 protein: CASSLVVGDYGYTF. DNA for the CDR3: TGTGCCAGCAGCTTGGTAGTAGGTGACTATGGCTACACCTTC.

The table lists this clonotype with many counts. In DNA, the CDR3 is TGTGCCAGCAGCGGACCTGCAGATACGCAGTATTTT. Residues: CASSGPADTQYF. The chain recombines TRBV11-2 with TRBJ2-3, with D unresolved. In germline, CDR1 is SGHAT, CDR2 FQNNGV. V was clipped by 5 bases and J by 4 bases, with 7 bases between them. The CDR3 contains 12 residues.

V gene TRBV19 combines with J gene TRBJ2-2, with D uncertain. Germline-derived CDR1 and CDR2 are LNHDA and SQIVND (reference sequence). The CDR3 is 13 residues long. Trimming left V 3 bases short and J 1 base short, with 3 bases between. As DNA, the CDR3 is TGTGCCAGTAGTATCCTGAACACCGGGGAGCTGTTTTTT. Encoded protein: CASSILNTGELFF.

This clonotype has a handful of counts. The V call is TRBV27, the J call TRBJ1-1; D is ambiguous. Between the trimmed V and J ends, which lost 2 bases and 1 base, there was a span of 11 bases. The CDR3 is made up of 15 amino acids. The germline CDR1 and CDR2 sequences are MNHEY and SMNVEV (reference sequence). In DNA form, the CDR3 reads TGTGCCAGCAGTTTAAAGGGTTTTACGAACACTGAAGCTTTCTTT. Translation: CASSLKGFTNTEAFF.

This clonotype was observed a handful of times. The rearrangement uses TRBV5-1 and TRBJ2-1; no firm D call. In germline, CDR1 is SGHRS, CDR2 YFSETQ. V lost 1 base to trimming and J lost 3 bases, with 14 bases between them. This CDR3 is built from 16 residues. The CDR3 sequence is CASSLSWKGGYNEQFF. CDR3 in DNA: TGCGCCAGCAGCTTGAGTTGGAAGGGCGGCTACAATGAGCAGTTCTTC.

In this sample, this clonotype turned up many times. CDR3 region: CASSLARAGPFGGEKLFF. CDR3 nucleotides: TGCGCCAGCAGCTTGGCCCGGGCAGGCCCGTTTGGGGGTGAAAAACTGTTTTTT. The genes are TRBV5-1 and TRBJ1-4; a weak D match, TRBD1 (5 bases). This CDR3 is 18 amino acids long. The germline V and J ends were trimmed by 0 bases and 7 bases, with 22 bases remaining between them. Germline values: CDR1 SGHRS, CDR2 YFSETQ.

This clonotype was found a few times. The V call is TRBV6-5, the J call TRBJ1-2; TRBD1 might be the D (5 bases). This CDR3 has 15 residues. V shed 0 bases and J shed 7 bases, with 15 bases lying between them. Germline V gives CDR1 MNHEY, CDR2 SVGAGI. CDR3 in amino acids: CASSYSPSGGSGYTF. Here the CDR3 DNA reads TGTGCCAGCAGTTACTCGCCCTCTGGGGGATCTGGCTACACCTTC.

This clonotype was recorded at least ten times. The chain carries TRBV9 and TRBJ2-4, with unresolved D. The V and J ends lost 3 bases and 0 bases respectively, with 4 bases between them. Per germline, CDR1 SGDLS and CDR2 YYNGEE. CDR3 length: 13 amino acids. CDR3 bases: TGTGCCAGCAGCGGCCTAGCCAAAAACATTCAGTACTTC. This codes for CASSGLAKNIQYF. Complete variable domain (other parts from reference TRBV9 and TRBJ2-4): DSGVTQTPKHLITATGQRVTLRCSPRSGDLSVYWYQQSLDQGLQFLIQYYNGEERAKGNILERFSAQQFPDLHSELNLSSLELGDSALYFCASSGLAKNIQYFGAGTRLSVL.

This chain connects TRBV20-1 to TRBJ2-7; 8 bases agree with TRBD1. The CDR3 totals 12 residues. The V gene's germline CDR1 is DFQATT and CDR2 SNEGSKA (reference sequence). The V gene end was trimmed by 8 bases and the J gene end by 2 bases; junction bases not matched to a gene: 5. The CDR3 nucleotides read TGCAGTTCACCGGGACAGGCCTACGAGCAGTACGTC. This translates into CSSPGQAYEQYV.

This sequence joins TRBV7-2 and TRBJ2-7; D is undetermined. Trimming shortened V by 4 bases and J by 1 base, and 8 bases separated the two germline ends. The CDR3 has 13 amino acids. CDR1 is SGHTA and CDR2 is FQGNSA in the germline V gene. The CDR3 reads CASSSWPSYEQYV. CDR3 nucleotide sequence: TGTGCCAGCAGCTCTTGGCCGTCCTACGAGCAGTACGTC.

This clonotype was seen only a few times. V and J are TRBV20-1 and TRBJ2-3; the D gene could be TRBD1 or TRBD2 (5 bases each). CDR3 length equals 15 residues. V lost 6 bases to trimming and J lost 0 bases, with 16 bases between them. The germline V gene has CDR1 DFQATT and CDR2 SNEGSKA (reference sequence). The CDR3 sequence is CSAKTGTVSTDTQYF. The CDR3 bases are TGCAGTGCCAAAACCGGGACGGTGAGCACAGATACGCAGTATTTT.

Here the CDR3 reads CASTEGGGRGRYTGELFF. CDR3 nucleotides: TGTGCCAGCACCGAAGGAGGGGGTAGGGGGCGTTACACCGGGGAGCTGTTTTTT. The rearrangement joins TRBV6-5 to TRBJ2-2, with D possibly matching TRBD1 (7 bases). V lost 7 bases to trimming and J lost 3 bases, with 24 bases between them. From germline, CDR1 is MNHEY and CDR2 SVGAGI. The CDR3 length is 18 residues.

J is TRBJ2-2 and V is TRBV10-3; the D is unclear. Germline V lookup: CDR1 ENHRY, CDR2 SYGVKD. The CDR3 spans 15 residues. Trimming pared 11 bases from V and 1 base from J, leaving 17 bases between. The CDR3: CASKPLVENTGELFF. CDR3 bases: TGTGCCTCGAAACCCCTCGTGGAGAACACCGGGGAGCTGTTTTTT.

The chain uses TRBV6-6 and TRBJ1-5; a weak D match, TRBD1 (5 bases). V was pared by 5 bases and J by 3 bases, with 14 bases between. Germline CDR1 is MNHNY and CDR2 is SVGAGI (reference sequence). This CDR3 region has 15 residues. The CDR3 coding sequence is TGTGCCAGCAGTGGGCGGGGGTTCCTCAATCAGCCCCAGCATTTT. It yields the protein CASSGRGFLNQPQHF.